This TCR beta chain stems from a study of cytomegalovirus exposure and HLA in healthy donors. Broader study findings: Reports described diagnosis of cytomegalovirus status by the classifier as highly specific and sensitive. In vitro testing confirmed three CMV-associated chains as specific for CMV antigens.

Sequenced by immunoSEQ multiplex PCR; TCRdb stores in-frame clones only, minus some. The data hold about 220,000 clones, with around 80% observed a single time. Regarding this clone: Its antigen is not identified.

CDR3 length: 13 residues. The V gene's germline CDR1 is LNHDA and CDR2 SQIVND (reference sequence). The V gene lost 7 bases and the J gene lost 6 bases, with 15 bases spanning the gap. The sequencing sample was made of PBMCs. The V call is TRBV19, the J call TRBJ1-1, with no clear D. The receptor's source is a woman in her 30s in good health and CMV-seropositive. This CDR3 is CASNKEGMPEAFF. In DNA, the CDR3 is TGTGCCAGTAATAAAGAAGGGATGCCTGAAGCTTTCTTT.